This record looks at one TCR beta chain sequence and its context. The antigen is unknown. Germline CDR1 reads MNHEY; CDR2 reads SVGAGI. The V end was cut by 5 bases, the J end by 6 bases, with 11 bases between. There are 13 residues in the CDR3. 60 Vbeta and 13 Jbeta primers were used in PCR. TCRdb's table, derived via immunoSEQ multiplex PCR, lists solely in-frame clones and lacks some. The sample has around 140,000 clones; 83% are singletons. This entry is derived from a study of cytomegalovirus exposure and HLA in healthy donors. General study results and limits: Across HLA loci, a later analysis found differing TCR association rates, with DRB1 most and HLA-C fewest. Later analysis found that TCR beta chains associated with HLA were more clonally expanded than other, equally common chains. Presence/absence results assume similar sequencing depth per donor, which may not hold. Likely technical artifact: a cluster of highly shared sequence variants.

The receptor's source is a man aged 40-49 years in good health and CMV-seronegative. Sequencing was done on a sample of PBMCs. The chain combines TRBV6-5 with TRBJ2-1, with a tentative D call TRBD2 (5 bases). CDR3 bases: TGTGCCAGCAGTCCTCCTCGGGGCAATGAGCAGTTCTTC. Protein sequence: CASSPPRGNEQFF.